This TCR beta chain was identified in a study of liver allograft versus peripheral blood T cells. Study details: Comparative analysis was performed on T cell receptor repertoires from transplanted livers and from recipients' peripheral blood. General observations from the study: Intra-allograft T cell receptor repertoires in the liver reportedly differed from peripheral blood repertoires.

The CDR3 spans 17 residues. The trim removed 3 bases at V and 3 bases at J, leaving 12 bases unmatched. Germline V gene lookup returns CDR1 LNHDA and CDR2 SQIVND (reference sequence). This clonotype was observed many times. Its antigen remains unknown. TCRdb reprocessed the reads via MiXCR and lists one record per CDR3 protein. The sample includes roughly 2,600 distinct CDR3 sequences, about 14% seen only once; the top ten take roughly 40%. The sequence derives from a human patient who had a liver transplant. The T cells may partly be graft donor cells. V usage is TRBV19 and J usage is TRBJ2-7; TRBD2 agrees at 9 bases. CDR3 residues: CASSISLGVAGVYEQYF. CDR3 nucleotide sequence: TGTGCCAGTAGTATTAGTCTTGGAGTAGCGGGAGTCTACGAGCAGTACTTC.